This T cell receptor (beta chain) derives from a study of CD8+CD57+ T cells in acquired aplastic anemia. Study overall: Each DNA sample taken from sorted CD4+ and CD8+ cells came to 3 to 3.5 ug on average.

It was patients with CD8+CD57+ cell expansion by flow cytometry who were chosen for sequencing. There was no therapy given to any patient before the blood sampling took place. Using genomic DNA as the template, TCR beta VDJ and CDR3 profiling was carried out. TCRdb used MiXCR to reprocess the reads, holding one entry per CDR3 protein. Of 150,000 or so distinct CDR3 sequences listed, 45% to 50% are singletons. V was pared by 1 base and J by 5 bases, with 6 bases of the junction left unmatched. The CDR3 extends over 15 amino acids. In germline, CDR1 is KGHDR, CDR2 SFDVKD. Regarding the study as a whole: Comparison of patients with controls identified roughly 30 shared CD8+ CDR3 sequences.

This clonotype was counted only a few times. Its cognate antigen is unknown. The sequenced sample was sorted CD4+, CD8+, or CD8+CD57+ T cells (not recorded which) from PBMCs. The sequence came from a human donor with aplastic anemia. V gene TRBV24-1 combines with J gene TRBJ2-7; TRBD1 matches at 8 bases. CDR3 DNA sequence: TGTGCCACCAGTGATTTTCGCAGGGGGCTCGACGAGCAGTACTTC. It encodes CATSDFRRGLDEQYF.